The clone carrying this T cell receptor beta chain was observed a few times. The sample comes from a study of blood T cell repertoires in COVID-19. Whole-study context: The cDNA or gDNA used as material had been derived from T cells, B-cell-depleted T cells, or PBMCs.

How the authors handled the data: Reference gene primers were amplified, and this amplification served to estimate nucleated cell counts. Some clones are missing from TCRdb's copy, which holds only in-frame ones; the method was immunoSEQ multiplex PCR. From that table come the V and J calls and clone size; the DNA was used to work out D and trimming. Among some 77,000 clones listed, around four fifths were seen once. The CDR3 length is 14 residues. In germline, CDR1 is MDHEN, CDR2 SYDVKM. The V end was cut by 5 bases, the J end by 3 bases, with 13 bases between. The material sequenced was peripheral blood. The gene calls are TRBV28 and TRBJ1-2; D remains unclear. This clonotype was obtained from a woman aged 55 to 70 with acute or convalescent COVID-19. The CDR3 DNA sequence: TGTGCCAGCAGTATACCCGGAGGTTACTATGGCTACACCTTC. Its protein product is CASSIPGGYYGYTF.